The rows below give T cell receptor beta chains drawn from one sample of a study of T cell repertoires in cytomegalovirus infection. TCRdb passed the reads through MiXCR, listing each CDR3 protein once. The sample holds about 100,000 distinct CDR3 sequences, 35% to 50% seen once. These receptors are not linked to any known antigen. The sample was CD8+ T cells from cultured PBMCs, taken from culture after CMV antigen stimulation. Source of these receptors: a human donor in good health (CMV status not recorded). Some clones in this sample may be carry-over from other donors' samples. Each CDR3 is given with its conserved first and last residue. Each record gives: CDR3 DNA, CDR3 protein, CDR3 length, clone size, V gene, J gene, D gene. D genes are given only for firm matches. Size values are once, few and many counts, or a class for expanded clones, and some rows have none.

DNA: TGTGCCAGCAGAGACAGGGACTCCTACGAGCAGTACTTC; CDR3: CASRDRDSYEQYF; length: 13; size: .; V: TRBV7-6; J: TRBJ2-7; D: TRBD1
DNA: TGTGCCAGCAGCGGTGGTGACTACACCGGGGAGCTGTTTTTT; CDR3: CASSGGDYTGELFF; length: 14; size: few; V: TRBV12-3/TRBV12-4; J: TRBJ2-2; D: .
DNA: TGCAGCGTTGTCCTCAACAGGGAGATTGGCAATGAGCAGTTCTTC; CDR3: CSVVLNREIGNEQFF; length: 15; size: .; V: TRBV29-1; J: TRBJ2-1; D: .
DNA: TGTGCCAGCAGTTTACCAGGGAGCAATGAGCAGTTCTTC; CDR3: CASSLPGSNEQFF; length: 13; size: .; V: TRBV12-3/TRBV12-4; J: TRBJ2-1; D: .
DNA: TGCAGTGCTAGAGATCGGGGGGGGTTCCCCCACGAGCAGTACTTC; CDR3: CSARDRGGFPHEQYF; length: 15; size: few; V: TRBV20-1; J: TRBJ2-7; D: TRBD2
DNA: TGTGCCAGCAGCGCCGACCCCTACGAGCAGTACTTC; CDR3: CASSADPYEQYF; length: 12; size: once; V: TRBV7-9; J: TRBJ2-7; D: .
DNA: TGTGCCAGTAGTCCGAGGGGGCTCGAGACCCAGTACTTC; CDR3: CASSPRGLETQYF; length: 13; size: .; V: TRBV19; J: TRBJ2-5; D: TRBD1
DNA: TGTGCCAGCAGCTTTACGGGGGCGAACACCGGGGAGCTGTTTTTT; CDR3: CASSFTGANTGELFF; length: 15; size: many; V: TRBV7-9; J: TRBJ2-2; D: .
DNA: TGTGCCAGCAGCTTTGCGGATGAGCAGTTCTTC; CDR3: CASSFADEQFF; length: 11; size: few; V: TRBV5-6; J: TRBJ2-1; D: .
DNA: TGTGCCAGCAGTGGCTACCTGGATCCGGACCAGCCCCAGCATTTT; CDR3: CASSGYLDPDQPQHF; length: 15; size: .; V: TRBV28; J: TRBJ1-5; D: .
DNA: TGTGCCAGCAGTGAAGCCTACGGGGCTGGGACCCAGTACTTC; CDR3: CASSEAYGAGTQYF; length: 14; size: few; V: TRBV6-1; J: TRBJ2-5; D: .